This TCR beta chain was sequenced in a study of cytomegalovirus exposure and HLA in healthy donors. Study-wide results and limits: Relative to the approximately 630-donor mean, N-insertions were reportedly fewer in an Asian-associated ancestry cluster in a later analysis. With further analysis later on, most CMV-associated TCR beta chains appeared HLA-restricted. Later analysis identified several of the most significant clusters that appeared linked to common viral pathogens.

Germline CDR1 is SNHLY and CDR2 is FYNNEI. V was clipped by 6 bases and J by 2 bases, with 11 bases between them. The CDR3 is 13 amino acids. As concerns this clone: Its antigen is currently unknown.

Both 60 Vbeta primers and 13 Jbeta primers went into the PCR. Authors' analysis steps: In a later analysis, 75 million to 95 million unique TCR beta chains included roughly 11 million shared by two or more donors. Assay used: immunoSEQ multiplex PCR; TCRdb lists only in-frame clones, some missing. V, J and clone size are those of that table, while D and trimming were read from the DNA. The data contain about 110,000 clones, approximately 76% of them seen just once; the ten biggest clones take up roughly 8%. The chain links TRBV2 to TRBJ2-7; D may be TRBD1 (6 bases). This TCR was recovered from a middle-aged man in good health and CMV-seronegative. The sequencing input was PBMCs. The CDR3 sequence is CASSAGAPYEQYF. For the CDR3, the DNA is TGTGCCAGCAGCGCAGGGGCCCCCTACGAGCAGTACTTC. Supplemented by reference TRBV2 and TRBJ2-7, the full variable domain reads EPEVTQTPSHQVTQMGQEVILRCVPISNHLYFYWYRQILGQKVEFLVSFYNNEISEKSEIFDDQFSVERPDGSNFTLKIRSTKLEDSAMYFCASSAGAPYEQYFGPGTRLTVT.